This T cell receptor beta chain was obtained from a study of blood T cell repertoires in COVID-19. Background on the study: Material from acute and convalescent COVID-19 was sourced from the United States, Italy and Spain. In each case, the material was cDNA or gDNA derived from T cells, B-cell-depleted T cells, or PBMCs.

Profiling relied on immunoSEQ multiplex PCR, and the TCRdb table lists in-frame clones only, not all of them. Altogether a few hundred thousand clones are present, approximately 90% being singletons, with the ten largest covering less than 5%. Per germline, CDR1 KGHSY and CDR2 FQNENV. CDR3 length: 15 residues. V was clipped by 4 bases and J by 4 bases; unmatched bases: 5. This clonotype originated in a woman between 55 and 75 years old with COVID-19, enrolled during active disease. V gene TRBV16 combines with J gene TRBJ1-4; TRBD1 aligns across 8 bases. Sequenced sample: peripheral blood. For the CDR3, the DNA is TGTGCCAGCAGCCGTGAGACAGGGGTTAATGAAAAACTGTTTTTT. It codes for CASSRETGVNEKLFF.